Following are 25 T cell receptor beta chains from one sample sequenced in a study of patients and donors after allogeneic stem cell transplantation. TCRdb re-analysed the RT-PCR reads in MiXCR, keeping a single row per CDR3 protein. The sample gives roughly 960,000 distinct CDR3 sequences, over 15% of which show up once; 6% is in the top ten. Sample: blood, either unsorted or a sorted T cell fraction (not recorded which). Receptors were obtained from a human donor who was either an allogeneic HSCT recipient or a stem cell or donor lymphocyte infusion donor (not recorded which). It is not recorded whose cells these are; they may come from a transplant donor.

The chain combines TRBV19 with TRBJ2-5, with D perhaps given as TRBD1 or TRBD2 (5 bases each). The CDR3 length is 14 residues. Trimming removed 3 bases at V and 2 bases at J, with 10 bases between. Germline loops: CDR1 LNHDA, CDR2 SQIVND (reference sequence). The CDR3 loop is CASSIGDVQETQYF. The CDR3 DNA sequence: TGTGCCAGTAGTATTGGGGACGTGCAAGAGACCCAGTACTTC.

Remarks on this clonotype: A junction boundary mismatches the germline segment, possibly from a read error. The J gene is TRBJ1-1, the V gene TRBV5-6, with D tentatively TRBD1 (5 bases). Germline values: CDR1 SGHDT, CDR2 YYEEEE. The CDR3 is made up of 16 amino acids. CDR3 bases: TGTGCCAGCAGCTTGGTGGCAGGGAGGACGAACGCTGAAGCTTTCTTT. It codes for CASSLVAGRTNAEAFF.

In this sample, this clonotype turned up a few times. The genes are TRBV12-3 or TRBV12-4 and TRBJ2-5; D might be TRBD1 (5 bases). CDR3 size: 15 residues. V dropped 6 bases and J dropped 7 bases, with 21 bases sitting between them. The CDR3 DNA reads as TGTGCCAGCAGCCCCCCCGGGCGAGGAAGGGGGACCCAGTACTTC. Protein: CASSPPGRGRGTQYF.

As to this clonotype: A much larger clone differs by one base, so this may be a read error. The V and J genes are TRBV12-3 or TRBV12-4 and TRBJ2-3; TRBD1 is a possible D gene (6 bases). V lost 7 bases and J 3 bases, leaving 17 bases between the germline ends. CDR3 size: 15 residues. This chain's CDR3 is CASTRWGRGTDTQYF. The CDR3 bases are TGTGCCAGCACTCGCTGGGGCAGGGGTACAGATACGCAGTATTTT.

The sample holds many counts of this clonotype. The V gene is TRBV5-1, the J gene TRBJ1-4, with D unresolved. Deletions cut 4 bases from V and 6 bases from J, with 13 bases between. The CDR3 spans 14 residues. The germline V gene has CDR1 SGHRS and CDR2 YFSETQ. The CDR3 sequence: CASSDPGNHEKLFF. The CDR3 DNA reads as TGCGCCAGCAGCGACCCGGGGAATCATGAAAAACTGTTTTTT.

The chain joins TRBV2 to TRBJ2-3; D uncertain. Trimming stripped 1 base from V and 6 bases from J, with 8 bases between. This CDR3 is built from 13 residues. Germline CDR1 is SNHLY and CDR2 is FYNNEI. The CDR3 DNA follows: TGTGCCAGCAGTGAAGGGCCTGAGGATACGCAGTATTTT. This translates into CASSEGPEDTQYF.

CDR3 amino acids: CASSGGGHGELFF. For the CDR3, the DNA is TGTGCCAGCAGCGGCGGAGGGCACGGGGAGCTGTTTTTT. The V and J genes are TRBV5-5 and TRBJ2-2; D may be TRBD2 (6 bases). Trimming left V 4 bases short and J 7 bases short, with 11 bases between. The CDR3 extends over 13 amino acids. Per germline, CDR1 SGHKS and CDR2 YYEKEE (reference sequence).

This clonotype has only a few counts. The chain is built from TRBV9 and TRBJ2-3, with D perhaps matching TRBD2 (6 bases). This CDR3 spans 15 amino acids. Germline CDR1 SGDLS, CDR2 YYNGEE. V lost 4 bases, J lost 7 bases, and 19 bases lay in between. Written as DNA, the CDR3 is TGTGCCAGCAGCCCGTGGGGACTCGCTACCAATACGCAGTATTTT. The encoded protein is CASSPWGLATNTQYF.

This clonotype was found a few times. The V call is TRBV10-3, the J call TRBJ1-3; D gene ambiguous. Germline assignment: CDR1 ENHRY and CDR2 SYGVKD. The V gene lost 4 bases and the J gene lost 0 bases, with 4 bases spanning the gap. The CDR3 consists of 13 residues. The DNA of the CDR3 is TGTGCCATCAGTGGCCGCTCTGGAAACACCATATATTTT. Protein: CAISGRSGNTIYF.

The chain recombines TRBV24-1 with TRBJ2-1; D not resolved. CDR1 is KGHDR, CDR2 SFDVKD, per germline. V lost 3 bases, J lost 6 bases, and 17 bases lay in between. The CDR3 loop spans 16 amino acids. The DNA for the CDR3 is TGTGCCACCAGTGATGGCGCTAGTATTCCAGGCAATGAGCAGTTCTTC. Translating it yields CATSDGASIPGNEQFF.

The J gene is TRBJ2-3, the V gene TRBV20-1; 9 bases match TRBD1. The germline V gene encodes CDR1 DFQATT and CDR2 SNEGSKA (reference sequence). The CDR3 is 14 residues long. Trimming cost V 2 bases and J 3 bases; bases outside gene matches: 3. In DNA, the CDR3 is TGCAGTGCTAGAAGACAGGGGGTGACAGATACGCAGTATTTT. It translates to CSARRQGVTDTQYF.

This clonotype was observed at least ten times. This rearrangement joins TRBV5-6 to TRBJ2-2, with unresolved D. From germline, CDR1 is SGHDT and CDR2 YYEEEE. CDR3 length: 13 residues. Trimming shortened V by 5 bases and J by 7 bases, and 12 bases separated the two germline ends. CDR3 nucleotides: TGTGCCAGCAGGCGAACTTCTAGCGGGGAGCTGTTTTTT. This encodes CASRRTSSGELFF. Together with reference TRBV5-6 and TRBJ2-2, the CDR3 gives the full variable domain: DAGVTQSPTHLIKTRGQQVTLRCSPKSGHDTVSWYQQALGQGPQFIFQYYEEEERQRGNFPDRFSGHQFPNYSSELNVNALLLGDSALYLCASRRTSSGELFFGEGSRLTVL.

This clonotype was counted between two and nine times. The chain recombines TRBV11-1 with TRBJ2-2, with D hard to call. The germline CDR1 and CDR2 sequences are SGHAT and FQDESV (reference sequence). V was clipped by 11 bases and J by 2 bases, with 9 bases between them. The CDR3 runs to 12 residues. The CDR3 nucleotides are TGTGCCTTCGAGCCTAACACCGGGGAGCTGTTTTTT. Its translation: CAFEPNTGELFF.

J is TRBJ1-2 and V is TRBV18; D gene ambiguous. Germline V gene sequence: CDR1 KGHSH, CDR2 LQKENI. This CDR3 contains 15 residues. Deletions cut 0 bases from V and 2 bases from J, with 10 bases between. CDR3 DNA: TGTGCCAGCTCACCACCCGCAAGAGAGAACTATGGCTACACCTTC. Amino acids: CASSPPARENYGYTF.

The chain joins TRBV27 to TRBJ1-1; maybe TRBD1 (5 bases). CDR3 length equals 13 residues. Deletions cut 8 bases from V and 0 bases from J, with 10 bases between. Germline values: CDR1 MNHEY, CDR2 SMNVEV (reference sequence). The CDR3 spells CASLQGMNTEAFF. As DNA, the CDR3 is TGTGCCAGCCTGCAGGGAATGAACACTGAAGCTTTCTTT.

This chain links TRBV7-6 with TRBJ2-5; D not resolved. This CDR3 has 17 residues. The V end was cut by 1 base, the J end by 5 bases, with 20 bases between. Germline V lookup: CDR1 SGHVS, CDR2 FNYEAQ. CDR3 nucleotide sequence: TGTGCCAGCAGCTTAGGGGCCCGTTCCCTAGTTCGGGAGACCCAGTACTTC. Translated, it gives CASSLGARSLVRETQYF.

This clonotype has more than one count but fewer than ten. The J gene is TRBJ2-1, the V gene TRBV10-3; possibly TRBD2 for D (5 bases). CDR3 length: 15 residues. Germline loops: CDR1 ENHRY, CDR2 SYGVKD. The V end lost 4 bases, the J end lost 3 bases, and 13 bases lay between the germline ends. The CDR3 loop is CAISGGSGVYNEQFF. The CDR3 bases are TGTGCCATCAGTGGGGGAAGCGGCGTCTACAATGAGCAGTTCTTC.

In its sample, this clonotype was seen a few times. The rearrangement joins TRBV20-1 to TRBJ2-1; D possibly corresponds to TRBD2 (6 bases). The CDR3 has 14 amino acids. CDR1 is DFQATT and CDR2 is SNEGSKA in the germline V gene (reference sequence). Trimming removed 3 bases at V and 0 bases at J, with 9 bases between. Here the CDR3 reads CSASAGSSYNEQFF. The CDR3 DNA sequence: TGCAGTGCTAGTGCCGGGAGCTCCTACAATGAGCAGTTCTTC.

A single count supports this clonotype. J is TRBJ2-5 and V is TRBV7-2; D is undetermined. Germline CDR1 SGHTA, CDR2 FQGNSA. Trimming cost V 8 bases and J 5 bases, with 18 bases left between them. CDR3 length equals 14 residues. The CDR3 nucleotides read TGTGCCAGCCGTGGGCCTTTCACTGGGGAGACCCAGTACTTC. Protein product: CASRGPFTGETQYF.

The table lists this clonotype with a few counts. The rearrangement links TRBV4-2 to TRBJ1-1; no clear D gene. Germline CDR1 is LGHNA and CDR2 is YNFKEQ. V lost 4 bases and J 6 bases, leaving 12 bases between the germline ends. The CDR3 has 13 residues. CDR3 DNA sequence: TGTGCCAGCAGCCGAACATTTTCGCCTGAAGCTTTCTTT. This gives the protein CASSRTFSPEAFF.

There are a few counts of this clonotype. The CDR3 here is CASSYSGNTNYGYTF. In DNA form, the CDR3 reads TGTGCCAGCAGTTACTCAGGAAATACTAACTATGGCTACACCTTC. The chain uses TRBV6-5 and TRBJ1-2; D is uncertain. The V gene lost 0 bases and the J gene lost 0 bases, with 8 bases spanning the gap. This CDR3 has 15 amino acids. Germline CDR1 and CDR2: MNHEY and SVGAGI.

This clonotype was seen many times. The rearrangement links TRBV18 to TRBJ1-5; D possibly corresponds to TRBD1 (5 bases). Trimming removed 4 bases from V and 0 bases from J, with 7 bases in between. Germline CDR1 and CDR2: KGHSH and LQKENI. The CDR3 is made up of 14 amino acids. Written as DNA, the CDR3 is TGTGCCAGCTCACGGACATATAGCAATCAGCCCCAGCATTTT. Its protein product is CASSRTYSNQPQHF.

The rearrangement uses TRBV4-3 and TRBJ2-7; the match to TRBD1 covers 7 bases. The CDR3 is 17 residues long. Germline CDR1 LGHNA, CDR2 YSLEER. Unmatched junction bases numbered 15, after V lost 4 bases and J lost 3 bases. The CDR3 spells CASSLSKGPGQSYEQYF. Written as DNA, the CDR3 is TGCGCCAGCAGCCTAAGCAAAGGTCCGGGACAGAGCTACGAGCAGTACTTC.

This clonotype has only a few counts. V gene TRBV9 combines with J gene TRBJ2-5, with 8 nucleotides matching TRBD2. The germline V gene has CDR1 SGDLS and CDR2 YYNGEE. V lost 3 bases, J lost 5 bases, and 6 bases stayed unmatched. The CDR3 covers 14 residues. The CDR3 loop reads CASSGSGGRETQYF. CDR3 DNA sequence: TGTGCCAGCAGCGGGAGCGGGGGACGCGAGACCCAGTACTTC.

The sample holds a few counts of this clonotype. The chain uses TRBV15 and TRBJ2-4; D gene uncertain. CDR1 is LNHNV and CDR2 is YYDKDF in the germline V gene (reference sequence). This CDR3 region has 16 residues. V was clipped by 5 bases and J by 0 bases, with 14 bases between them. The CDR3 sequence: CATSLSRSIAKNIQYF. The CDR3 region has the DNA TGTGCCACCAGCCTGAGTAGGTCTATAGCCAAAAACATTCAGTACTTC.